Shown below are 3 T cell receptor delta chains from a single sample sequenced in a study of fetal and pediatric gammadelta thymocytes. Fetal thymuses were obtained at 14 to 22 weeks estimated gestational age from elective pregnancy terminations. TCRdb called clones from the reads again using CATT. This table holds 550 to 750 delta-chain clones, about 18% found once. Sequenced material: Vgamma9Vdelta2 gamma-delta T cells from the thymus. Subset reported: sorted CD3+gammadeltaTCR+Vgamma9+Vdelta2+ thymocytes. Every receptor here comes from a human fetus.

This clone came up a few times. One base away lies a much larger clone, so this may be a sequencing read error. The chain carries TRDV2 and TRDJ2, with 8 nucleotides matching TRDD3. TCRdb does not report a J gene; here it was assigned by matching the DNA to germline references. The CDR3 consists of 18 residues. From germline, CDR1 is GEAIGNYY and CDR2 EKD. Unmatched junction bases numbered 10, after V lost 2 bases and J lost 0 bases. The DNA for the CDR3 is TGTGCCTGTGACATGGTACTAGGGGATACAACTTTGACAGCACAACTCTTCTTT. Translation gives CACDMVLGDTTLTAQLFF.

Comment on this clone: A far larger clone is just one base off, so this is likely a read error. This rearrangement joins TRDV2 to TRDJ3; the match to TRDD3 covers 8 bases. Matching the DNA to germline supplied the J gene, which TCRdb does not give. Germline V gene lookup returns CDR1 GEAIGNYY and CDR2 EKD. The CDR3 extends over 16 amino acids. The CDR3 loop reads CACDTGDTWDPRQMFF. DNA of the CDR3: TGTGCCTGTGACACCGGGGATACCTGGGACCCCCGACAGATGTTTTTC.

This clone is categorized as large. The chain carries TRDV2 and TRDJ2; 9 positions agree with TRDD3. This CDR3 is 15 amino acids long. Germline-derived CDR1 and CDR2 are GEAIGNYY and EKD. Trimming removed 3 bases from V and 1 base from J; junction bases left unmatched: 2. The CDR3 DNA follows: TGTGCCTGTGACGTACTGGGGGATTTGACAGCACAACTCTTCTTT. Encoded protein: CACDVLGDLTAQLFF.